These 28 T cell receptor beta chains were sequenced from one sample in a study of T cells in Graves' hyperthyroidism and ophthalmopathy. TCR beta CDR3 region amplification was performed from RNA transcripts. The HTBI primer set drove a first-round RT-PCR of the TCR CDR3. TCRdb recomputed calls from the multiplex PCR reads with MiXCR, one row per CDR3 protein. There are about 130,000 distinct CDR3 sequences in the sample; approximately 20% occur only once, and around 69% lies in the top ten. Sequenced: blood. Receptors were obtained from a woman aged 45 to 65 with Graves' hyperthyroidism that later progressed to Graves' ophthalmopathy.

In this sample, this clonotype turned up many times. The chain has TRBV28 and TRBJ1-1; 10 bases line up with TRBD1. Trimming cost V 5 bases and J 1 base; bases outside gene matches: 4. The CDR3 is 15 residues long. From germline, CDR1 is MDHEN and CDR2 SYDVKM. CDR3: CASSPGQGGNTEAFF. DNA of the CDR3: TGTGCCAGCAGTCCCGGACAGGGGGGGAACACTGAAGCTTTCTTT.

V and J are TRBV12-3 or TRBV12-4 and TRBJ1-2; tentative D call: TRBD1 (5 bases). Between the trimmed V and J ends, which lost 6 bases and 6 bases, there was a span of 14 bases. This CDR3 comprises 13 residues. CDR3 DNA: TGTGCCAGCAGCGGGGACCCGCGACATGGCTACACCTTC. It is translated as CASSGDPRHGYTF.

The chain joins TRBV18 to TRBJ2-1, with D possibly matching TRBD2 (6 bases). There are 15 residues in the CDR3. CDR1 and CDR2 from the germline V gene are KGHSH and LQKENI. The V end lost 5 bases, the J end lost 8 bases, and 19 bases lay between the germline ends. This CDR3 is CASSSPGLPPHEQFF. The CDR3 coding sequence is TGTGCCAGCTCATCCCCGGGACTCCCCCCCCATGAGCAGTTCTTC.

A few counts support this clonotype. The CDR3 region has the DNA TGCGCCAGCAGCTTGGACGGGAGGGAGGGGCAGCCCCAGCATTTT. Translation gives CASSLDGREGQPQHF. This sequence joins TRBV5-1 and TRBJ1-5; D perhaps matches TRBD1 (5 bases). The CDR3 has 15 amino acids. The ends were cut back, 0 bases at V and 7 bases at J, with 14 bases in the middle. CDR1 is SGHRS, CDR2 YFSETQ, per germline.

This chain connects TRBV7-2 to TRBJ2-1, with a possible D match to TRBD2 (5 bases). The CDR3 consists of 15 residues. In germline, CDR1 is SGHTA, CDR2 FQGNSA. With 2 bases removed from V and 4 bases from J, the gap between germline ends came to 12 bases. CDR3 loop: CASSLSSGSYNEQFF. CDR3 nucleotides: TGTGCCAGCAGCTTATCCAGCGGCAGTTACAATGAGCAGTTCTTC.

The table lists this clonotype with many counts. The J gene is TRBJ2-7, the V gene TRBV4-1; the match to TRBD1 covers 8 bases. V was pared by 2 bases and J by 3 bases, with 6 bases of the junction left unmatched. The CDR3 is 15 residues long. Germline V gene data show CDR1 as MGHRA and CDR2 as YSYEKL. In DNA, the CDR3 is TGCGCCAGCAGCCAACAACAGGGGGGATACTACGAGCAGTACTTC. Encoded protein: CASSQQQGGYYEQYF.

This clonotype was counted a few times. The chain recombines TRBV29-1 with TRBJ2-1, with 8 bases that match TRBD2. Germline V gene sequence: CDR1 SQVTM, CDR2 ANQGSEA. The junction had 4 bases not matched to a gene; V was cut back by 7 bases and J by 8 bases. The CDR3 contains 11 residues. The chain's CDR3 is CSAGRGDEQFF. The CDR3 DNA sequence: TGCAGCGCCGGGAGGGGGGATGAGCAGTTCTTC.

This clonotype was seen many times. The J gene is TRBJ1-5, the V gene TRBV2; D is possibly TRBD1 (5 bases). CDR1 and CDR2 (germline): SNHLY, FYNNEI. V lost 6 bases to trimming and J lost 3 bases, with 12 bases between them. This CDR3 spans 14 amino acids. The CDR3 reads CASRATGANQPQHF. CDR3 DNA: TGTGCCAGCAGGGCTACAGGAGCCAATCAGCCCCAGCATTTT.

Concerning this clonotype itself: A much larger clone lies one base from this, so it may be a read error. The chain combines TRBV2 with TRBJ1-2; D may be TRBD1 (6 bases). CDR1 is SNHLY and CDR2 is FYNNEI in the germline V gene. The CDR3 is made up of 17 amino acids. CDR3 nucleotides: TGTGCCAGCGGTGAGACGGTCTTACAGGGTCTGAACTATGGCTACACCTTC. Translation gives CASGETVLQGLNYGYTF.

This clonotype occurred many times. The V gene is TRBV5-1, the J gene TRBJ2-2; 12 nucleotides align to TRBD2. With 3 bases clipped from V and 6 bases from J, the junction kept 9 bases outside the gene matches. Germline CDR1 reads SGHRS; CDR2 reads YFSETQ. The CDR3 loop spans 17 amino acids. In DNA form, the CDR3 reads TGCGCCAGCAGCTCCCGGACTAGCGGGATGTTCCCCGGGGAGCTGTTTTTT. Encoded protein: CASSSRTSGMFPGELFF.

This clonotype was counted ten times or more. A junction end diverges from the germline sequence, so it may reflect a read error. The genes are TRBV11-2 and TRBJ2-3; D might be TRBD1 or TRBD2, each matching 5 bases. The germline V gene has CDR1 SGHAT and CDR2 FQNNGV. This CDR3 has 16 residues. The CDR3 bases are TGTGCCAGCACCTTAATGAGGGGTGCTAGCACAGATACGCAGTATTTT. Translating it yields CASTLMRGASTDTQYF. The whole variable domain, remainder taken from reference TRBV11-2 and TRBJ2-3, is EAGVAQSPRYKIIEKRQSVAFWCNPISGHATLYWYQQILGQGPKLLIQFQNNGVVDDSQLPKDRFSAERLKGVDSTLKIQPAKLEDSAVYLCASTLMRGASTDTQYFGPGTRLTVL.

This clonotype occurred many times. The chain has TRBV7-9 and TRBJ2-5; D is unclear. V lost 5 bases, J lost 5 bases, and 18 bases lay in between. CDR1 and CDR2 from the germline V gene are SEHNR and FQNEAQ (reference sequence). The CDR3 loop spans 15 amino acids. The CDR3 DNA reads TGTGCCAGCAGCGACCTGGACGGCATTAAGGAGACCCAGTACTTC. Its translation is CASSDLDGIKETQYF.

In regard to this clonotype: A read error may explain this, as a much larger clone is one base away. J is TRBJ2-7 and V is TRBV11-2; no definite D call. This CDR3 has 11 residues. Germline V gene data show CDR1 as SGHAT and CDR2 as FQNNGV. V lost 10 bases, J lost 6 bases, and 13 bases lay in between. CDR3: CAIPVGREQYF. The CDR3 bases are TGTGCCATCCCGGTAGGGCGCGAGCAGTACTTC.

This clonotype was seen a handful of times. CDR3 in amino acids: CASSLRTSGRAQETQYF. In nucleotides, the CDR3 is TGCGCCAGCAGCTTGCGGACTAGCGGGAGGGCCCAAGAGACCCAGTACTTC. J is TRBJ2-5 and V is TRBV5-1; 15 bases match TRBD2. V shed 1 base, J shed 1 base, and the junction held 2 bases outside the gene matches. Germline CDR1 reads SGHRS; CDR2 reads YFSETQ. CDR3 length equals 17 residues.

In its sample, this clonotype was seen many times. One end of the junction does not line up with germline, which may come from a read error. The chain employs TRBV7-7 and TRBJ2-5; TRBD1 is a possible D gene (6 bases). The germline V gene encodes CDR1 SSHAT and CDR2 FNYEAQ (reference sequence). The CDR3 extends over 13 amino acids. The CDR3 nucleotides are TGTGCTAGCACCCCAGGACAGCAAGAGACCCAGTACTTC. This codes for CASTPGQQETQYF.

This sequence joins TRBV6-5 and TRBJ2-7, with 7 positions matching TRBD1. Germline lookup yields CDR1 MNHEY and CDR2 SVGAGI. This CDR3 region has 15 residues. J was trimmed by 1 base and V by 4 bases; bases with no gene match: 7. Here the CDR3 reads CASSSPGQSSYEQYF. CDR3 nucleotides: TGTGCCAGCAGTTCTCCGGGACAGAGTTCCTACGAGCAGTACTTC.

This clonotype occurred many times. DNA of the CDR3: TGTGCCAGCTCACCAATATGGACAGGGGCGTACACCGGGGAGCTGTTTTTT. Translation gives CASSPIWTGAYTGELFF. This chain connects TRBV18 to TRBJ2-2; TRBD1 matches 9 bases. The trim removed 2 bases at V and 3 bases at J, leaving 7 bases unmatched. CDR1 and CDR2 from the germline V gene are KGHSH and LQKENI. The CDR3 covers 17 residues.

This clonotype was counted many times. The J gene is TRBJ2-5, the V gene TRBV3-1; D assignment may be TRBD1 or TRBD2 (5 bases each). CDR1 LGHDT and CDR2 YNNKEL come from the germline V gene (reference sequence). CDR3 length: 13 residues. The germline V and J ends were trimmed by 1 base and 3 bases, with 6 bases remaining between them. CDR3 region: CASSQGGKETQYF. The CDR3 coding sequence is TGTGCCAGCAGCCAAGGGGGGAAAGAGACCCAGTACTTC.

This clonotype was observed at least ten times. Here the CDR3 DNA reads TGCGCCAGCAGCCAAGAGCCGTCTAGGGGCTATGGCTACACCTTC. Residues: CASSQEPSRGYGYTF. This chain links TRBV4-1 with TRBJ1-2, with a possible D match to TRBD1 (5 bases). Germline V gene sequence: CDR1 MGHRA, CDR2 YSYEKL. This CDR3 is built from 15 residues. V shed 0 bases and J shed 4 bases, with 12 bases lying between them.

V is TRBV28 and J is TRBJ2-2, with D perhaps matching TRBD2 (6 bases). The V end lost 8 bases, the J end lost 4 bases, and 14 bases lay between the germline ends. This CDR3 has 14 residues. Germline values: CDR1 MDHEN, CDR2 SYDVKM. The CDR3 spells CASVRGGGTGELFF. In DNA form, the CDR3 reads TGTGCCAGCGTTCGGGGAGGAGGCACCGGGGAGCTGTTTTTT.

Concerning this clonotype itself: A much larger clone differs by one base, so this may be a read error. The V and J genes are TRBV28 and TRBJ2-2; 7 bases fit TRBD2. The germline CDR1 and CDR2 sequences are MDHEN and SYDVKM. J was trimmed by 0 bases and V by 6 bases; bases with no gene match: 7. The CDR3 has 16 residues. CDR3 nucleotide sequence: TGTGCCAGCAGCCCCGGAGGGAGGGCGAACACCGGGGAGCTGTTTTTT. Translation gives CASSPGGRANTGELFF.

This clonotype was seen ten or more times. The chain combines TRBV28 with TRBJ2-3; D is unclear. The V gene's germline CDR1 is MDHEN and CDR2 SYDVKM. The CDR3 is 12 residues long. The V gene lost 5 bases and the J gene lost 2 bases, with 5 bases spanning the gap. As DNA, the CDR3 is TGTGCCAGCAGTCTACTCACAGATACGCAGTATTTT. Translation gives CASSLLTDTQYF.

This clonotype has ten or more counts. V and J are TRBV7-2 and TRBJ2-7; 7 bases map to TRBD1. From germline, CDR1 is SGHTA and CDR2 FQGNSA. The length of the CDR3 is 14 residues. After removal of 4 bases from V and 2 bases from J, the junction contained 5 bases not matched to a gene. The chain's CDR3 is CASSSRQGPYEQYF. CDR3 sequence (DNA): TGTGCCAGCAGCTCCCGACAGGGACCCTACGAGCAGTACTTC. Full variable domain (rest looked up from reference TRBV7-2 and TRBJ2-7): GAGVSQSPSNKVTEKGKDVELRCDPISGHTALYWYRQSLGQGLEFLIYFQGNSAPDKSGLPSDRFSAERTGGSVSTLTIQRTQQEDSAVYLCASSSRQGPYEQYFGPGTRLTVT.

This clonotype occurred many times. This chain links TRBV6-1 with TRBJ1-5; D is unresolved. Deletions cut 6 bases from V and 7 bases from J, with 22 bases between. Germline V CDR1 and CDR2: MNHNS, SASEGT. The CDR3 covers 16 residues. The CDR3 DNA reads as TGTGCCAGCAGATCCCTCAGCGCAGGTCTAGGGCAGCCCCAGCATTTT. Translated, it gives CASRSLSAGLGQPQHF.

The chain has TRBV3-1 and TRBJ2-2; possibly TRBD1 or TRBD2 for D (5 bases each). The V end lost 8 bases, the J end lost 0 bases, and 7 bases lay between the germline ends. This CDR3 has 13 amino acids. Germline CDR1 and CDR2: LGHDT and YNNKEL (reference sequence). CDR3 nucleotides: TGTGCCAGCGGGGACCCGAACACCGGGGAGCTGTTTTTT. Its translation: CASGDPNTGELFF.

The table lists this clonotype with many counts. The V gene is TRBV5-1, the J gene TRBJ2-2; the match to TRBD2 covers 8 bases. Germline V gives CDR1 SGHRS, CDR2 YFSETQ. V dropped 4 bases and J dropped 6; count of bases not matched to a gene: 8. CDR3 size: 15 residues. The CDR3 coding sequence is TGCGCCAGCAGCCCCGGAGGTAGCGGGGCCGGGGAGCTGTTTTTT. Its protein is CASSPGGSGAGELFF.

This clonotype was recorded many times. The V gene is TRBV2, the J gene TRBJ1-1; 8 positions match TRBD1. The J segment lost 0 bases and the V segment lost 4 bases, leaving 4 bases of the junction unmatched. CDR1 is SNHLY, CDR2 FYNNEI, per germline. This CDR3 has 15 amino acids. The CDR3 DNA is TGTGCCAGCAGTGGGGACAGGCTCCTGAACACTGAAGCTTTCTTT. Translating it yields CASSGDRLLNTEAFF.

Many counts were recorded for this clonotype. The chain links TRBV6-1 to TRBJ2-3; 7 nucleotides match TRBD1. CDR1 and CDR2 (germline): MNHNS, SASEGT. After removal of 7 bases from V and 2 bases from J, the junction contained 9 bases not matched to a gene. The CDR3 has 15 amino acids. The chain's CDR3 is CASTRQGVLTDTQYF. CDR3 bases: TGTGCCAGCACCCGCCAGGGGGTACTCACAGATACGCAGTATTTT.